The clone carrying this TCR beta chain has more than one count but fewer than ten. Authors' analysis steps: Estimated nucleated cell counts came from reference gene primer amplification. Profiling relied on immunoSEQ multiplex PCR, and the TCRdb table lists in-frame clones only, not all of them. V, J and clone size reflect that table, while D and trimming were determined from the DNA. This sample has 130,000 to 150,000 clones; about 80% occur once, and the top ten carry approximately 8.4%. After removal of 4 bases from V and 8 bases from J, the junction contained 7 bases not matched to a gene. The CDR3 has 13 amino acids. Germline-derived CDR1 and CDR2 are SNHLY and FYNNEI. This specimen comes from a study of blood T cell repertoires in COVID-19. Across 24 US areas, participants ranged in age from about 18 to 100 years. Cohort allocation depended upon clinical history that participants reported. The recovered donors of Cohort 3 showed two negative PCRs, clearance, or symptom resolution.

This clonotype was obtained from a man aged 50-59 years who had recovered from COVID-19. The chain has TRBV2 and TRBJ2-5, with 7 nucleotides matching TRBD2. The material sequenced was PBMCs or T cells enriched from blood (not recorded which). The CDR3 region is CASSGARGDTQYF. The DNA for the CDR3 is TGTGCCAGCAGTGGGGCCCGGGGGGATACCCAGTACTTC.